This is a list of T cell receptor beta chains from one sample in a study of cytomegalovirus exposure and HLA in healthy donors. The data were produced by immunoSEQ multiplex PCR, yet TCRdb's version contains in-frame clones alone and is incomplete. The sample has fewer than 200,000 clones, about 71% seen once. Sample: PBMCs. These receptors all come from a woman aged 25 to 39 in good health and CMV-seronegative. Each CDR3 is given with its conserved first and last residue. The order of the fields is clone size, D gene, J gene, V gene, CDR3 protein, CDR3 DNA. The D gene is left open where the match is weak. A row's size may be missing; if present it is once, few, many or a size class.

abundance: NA; d_gene: TRBD2; j_gene: TRBJ2-7; v_gene: TRBV4-2; CDR3aa: CASSPGLAGDYEQYF; CDR3nt: TGTGCCAGCAGCCCGGGACTAGCGGGAGACTACGAGCAGTACTTC
abundance: NA; d_gene: NA; j_gene: TRBJ1-2; v_gene: TRBV2; CDR3aa: CASTTPGGYGYTF; CDR3nt: TGTGCCAGCACGACCCCTGGAGGGTATGGCTACACCTTC
abundance: NA; d_gene: TRBD2; j_gene: TRBJ2-5; v_gene: TRBV2; CDR3aa: CASSRGTSGSQETQYF; CDR3nt: TGTGCCAGCAGCCGTGGGACTAGCGGGAGCCAAGAGACCCAGTACTTC
abundance: NA; d_gene: NA; j_gene: TRBJ2-1; v_gene: TRBV7-3; CDR3aa: CASSLAAQSGGNEQFF; CDR3nt: TGTGCCAGCAGCTTAGCCGCCCAAAGTGGCGGGAATGAGCAGTTCTTC
abundance: NA; d_gene: TRBD2; j_gene: TRBJ2-2; v_gene: TRBV30; CDR3aa: CAWSVQGRDTGELFF; CDR3nt: TGTGCCTGGAGTGTACAAGGGAGGGACACCGGGGAGCTGTTTTTT
abundance: NA; d_gene: NA; j_gene: TRBJ2-2; v_gene: TRBV30; CDR3aa: CAWTVAGELFF; CDR3nt: TGTGCCTGGACGGTGGCCGGGGAGCTGTTTTTT
abundance: NA; d_gene: NA; j_gene: TRBJ1-4; v_gene: TRBV27; CDR3aa: CASKTSTDMNEKLFF; CDR3nt: TGTGCCAGCAAAACCTCGACAGATATGAATGAAAAACTGTTTTTT
abundance: once; d_gene: TRBD2; j_gene: TRBJ2-7; v_gene: TRBV5-4; CDR3aa: CASSLAGRGATYEQYF; CDR3nt: TGTGCCAGCAGCTTGGCAGGGCGGGGGGCAACCTACGAGCAGTACTTC
abundance: once; d_gene: NA; j_gene: TRBJ2-3; v_gene: TRBV6-5; CDR3aa: CASSLGRLGIQYF; CDR3nt: TGTGCCAGCAGTTTAGGTCGGCTAGGTATTCAGTATTTT
abundance: NA; d_gene: TRBD2; j_gene: TRBJ2-7; v_gene: TRBV18; CDR3aa: CASSLLTSGYYEQYF; CDR3nt: TGTGCCAGCTCACTGCTTACTAGCGGGTACTACGAGCAGTACTTC
abundance: NA; d_gene: TRBD1; j_gene: TRBJ2-2; v_gene: TRBV7-9; CDR3aa: CASSRIPDRVNTGELFF; CDR3nt: TGTGCCAGCAGCCGGATACCGGACAGGGTGAACACCGGGGAGCTGTTTTTT
abundance: few; d_gene: NA; j_gene: TRBJ2-5; v_gene: TRBV18; CDR3aa: CASSPQGAGETQYF; CDR3nt: TGTGCCAGCTCACCACAAGGGGCTGGAGAGACCCAGTACTTC
abundance: once; d_gene: NA; j_gene: TRBJ1-1; v_gene: TRBV9; CDR3aa: CASSVAGANTEAFF; CDR3nt: TGTGCCAGCAGCGTGGCGGGGGCAAACACTGAAGCTTTCTTT
abundance: NA; d_gene: TRBD2; j_gene: TRBJ2-3; v_gene: TRBV18; CDR3aa: CASLGTSGGTDTQYF; CDR3nt: TGTGCCAGCCTGGGGACTAGCGGTGGCACAGATACGCAGTATTTT
abundance: NA; d_gene: TRBD2; j_gene: TRBJ2-1; v_gene: TRBV5-5; CDR3aa: CASSLVGTSGSRNEQFF; CDR3nt: TGTGCCAGCAGCTTGGTCGGCACTAGCGGGAGCCGGAATGAGCAGTTCTTC
abundance: NA; d_gene: TRBD1; j_gene: TRBJ2-7; v_gene: TRBV2; CDR3aa: CASMWTGDTYEQYF; CDR3nt: TGTGCCAGCATGTGGACAGGGGACACCTACGAGCAGTACTTC
abundance: NA; d_gene: NA; j_gene: TRBJ2-2; v_gene: TRBV7-3; CDR3aa: CASSLKQGPTGELFF; CDR3nt: TGTGCCAGCAGCCTAAAGCAGGGTCCCACCGGGGAGCTGTTTTTT
abundance: NA; d_gene: NA; j_gene: TRBJ1-3; v_gene: TRBV7-6; CDR3aa: CASSLNGPLTSGNTIYF; CDR3nt: TGTGCCAGCAGCTTAAATGGGCCGCTCACCTCTGGAAACACCATATATTTT